This entry features one T cell receptor (beta chain) sequence. The antigen remains unidentified. This sample also contains other DNA sequences that code for the same CDR3. The sample comes from a study of CD8+ T cells in alopecia areata. Whole-study results and caveats: Persistence in scalp and blood during tofacitinib was observed for many expanded lesional clones. Within the top 100, expanded CD8+ clones significantly decreased with tofacitinib, as did scalp clonality.

The treatment was: oral pan-JAK inhibitor, 5-10 mg twice daily. After removal of 5 bases from V and 1 base from J, the junction contained 3 bases not matched to a gene. The CDR3 has 14 residues. Germline CDR1 MNHEY, CDR2 SMNVEV (reference sequence). The sequencing template was cDNA reverse transcribed from extracted RNA. Sequencing was performed with immunoSEQ multiplex PCR; in TCRdb, only in-frame clones are kept and a portion is missing. The profile covers about 120,000 clones, with around three fifths appearing a single time and approximately 12% taken by the ten largest. The gene calls are TRBV27 and TRBJ2-7; the match to TRBD1 covers 9 bases. The TCR originated in a human donor with alopecia areata. The specimen was CD8+ T cells sorted from blood, collected at week 24, from a patient treated with tofacitinib. The CDR3: CASSLGQGSYEQYF. The DNA of the CDR3 is TGTGCCAGCAGTCTGGGACAGGGATCCTACGAGCAGTACTTC.